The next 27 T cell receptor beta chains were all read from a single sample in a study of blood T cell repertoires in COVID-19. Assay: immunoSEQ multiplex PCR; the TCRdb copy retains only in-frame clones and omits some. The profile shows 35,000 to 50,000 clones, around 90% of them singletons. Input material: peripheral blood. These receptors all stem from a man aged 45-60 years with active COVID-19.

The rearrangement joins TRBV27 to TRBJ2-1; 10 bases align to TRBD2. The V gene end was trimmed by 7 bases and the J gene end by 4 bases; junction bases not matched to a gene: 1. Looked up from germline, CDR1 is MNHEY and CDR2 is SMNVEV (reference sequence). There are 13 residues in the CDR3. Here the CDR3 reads CASKLAGYNEQFF. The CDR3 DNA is TGTGCCAGCAAACTAGCGGGGTACAATGAGCAGTTCTTC.

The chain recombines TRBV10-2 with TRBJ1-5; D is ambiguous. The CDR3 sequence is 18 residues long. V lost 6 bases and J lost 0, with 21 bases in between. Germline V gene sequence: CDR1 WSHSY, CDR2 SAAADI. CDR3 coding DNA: TGCGCCAGCAGCCCCTACCAGCAGACTCTACATAGCAATCAGCCCCAGCATTTT. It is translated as CASSPYQQTLHSNQPQHF.

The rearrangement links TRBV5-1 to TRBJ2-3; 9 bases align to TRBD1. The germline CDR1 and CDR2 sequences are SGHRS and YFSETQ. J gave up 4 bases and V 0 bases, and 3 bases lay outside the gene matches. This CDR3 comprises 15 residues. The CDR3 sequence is CASSLGGTGPDTQYF. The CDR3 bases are TGCGCCAGCAGCTTGGGGGGGACAGGGCCAGATACGCAGTATTTT.

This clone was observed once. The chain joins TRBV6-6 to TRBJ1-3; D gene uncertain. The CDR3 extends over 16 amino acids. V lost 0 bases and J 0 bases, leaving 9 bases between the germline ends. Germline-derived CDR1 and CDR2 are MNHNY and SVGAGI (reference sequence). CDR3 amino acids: CASSYSTTSSGNTIYF. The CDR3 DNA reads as TGTGCCAGCAGTTACTCGACGACAAGCTCTGGAAACACCATATATTTT.

This CDR3 reads CASSEIGSSYEQYF. The CDR3 DNA follows: TGTGCCAGCAGTGAAATAGGGAGCTCCTACGAGCAGTACTTC. The rearrangement links TRBV6-1 to TRBJ2-7, with D perhaps TRBD2 (5 bases). With 2 bases removed from V and 0 bases from J, the gap between germline ends came to 8 bases. This CDR3 comprises 14 residues. CDR1 is MNHNS and CDR2 is SASEGT in the germline V gene.

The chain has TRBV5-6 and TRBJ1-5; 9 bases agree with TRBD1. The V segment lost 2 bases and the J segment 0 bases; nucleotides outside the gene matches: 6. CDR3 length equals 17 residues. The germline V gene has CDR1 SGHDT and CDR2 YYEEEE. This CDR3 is CASSFGQGIYSNQPQHF. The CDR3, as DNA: TGTGCCAGCAGCTTCGGACAGGGGATATATAGCAATCAGCCCCAGCATTTT.

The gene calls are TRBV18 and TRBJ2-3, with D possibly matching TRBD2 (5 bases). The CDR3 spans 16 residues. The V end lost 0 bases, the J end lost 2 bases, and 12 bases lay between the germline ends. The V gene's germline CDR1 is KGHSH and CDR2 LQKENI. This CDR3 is CASSPPMDSYTDTQYF. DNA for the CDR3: TGTGCCAGCTCACCACCTATGGACTCATACACAGATACGCAGTATTTT.

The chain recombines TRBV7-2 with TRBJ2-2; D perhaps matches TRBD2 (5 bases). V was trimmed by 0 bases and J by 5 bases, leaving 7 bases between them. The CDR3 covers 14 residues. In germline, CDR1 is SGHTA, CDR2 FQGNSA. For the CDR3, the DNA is TGTGCCAGCAGCTTAGCAACTAGAACCGGGGAGCTGTTTTTT. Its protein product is CASSLATRTGELFF.

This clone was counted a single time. CDR3 in DNA: TGTGCCAGCAGACGGACAGGGGCGTCCGGGGAGCTGTTTTTT. Protein product: CASRRTGASGELFF. The chain is built from TRBV27 and TRBJ2-2; 9 bases are shared with TRBD1. CDR1 MNHEY and CDR2 SMNVEV come from the germline V gene (reference sequence). The CDR3 consists of 14 residues. V trimming: 6 bases; J trimming: 6 bases; junction bases outside the gene matches: 5.

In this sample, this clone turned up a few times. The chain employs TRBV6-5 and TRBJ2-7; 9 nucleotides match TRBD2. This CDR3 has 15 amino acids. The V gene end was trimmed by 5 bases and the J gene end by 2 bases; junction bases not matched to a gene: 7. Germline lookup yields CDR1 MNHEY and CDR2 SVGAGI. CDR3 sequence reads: CASSPSSGEPYEQYF. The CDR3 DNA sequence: TGTGCCAGCAGTCCTTCTAGCGGGGAACCCTACGAGCAGTACTTC.

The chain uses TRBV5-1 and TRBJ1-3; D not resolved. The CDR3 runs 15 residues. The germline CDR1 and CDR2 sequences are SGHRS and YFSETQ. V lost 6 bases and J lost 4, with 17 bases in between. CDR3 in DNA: TGCGCCAGCAAAACGGATGCGGCCGGGGGAAACACCATATATTTT. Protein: CASKTDAAGGNTIYF.

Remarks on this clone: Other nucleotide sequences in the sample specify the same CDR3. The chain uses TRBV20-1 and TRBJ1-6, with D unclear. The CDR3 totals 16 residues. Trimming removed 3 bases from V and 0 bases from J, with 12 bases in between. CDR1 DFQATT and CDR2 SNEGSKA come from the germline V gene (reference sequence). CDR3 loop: CSASRSSSSYNSPLHF. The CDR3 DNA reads TGCAGTGCTAGTAGATCATCGAGCTCCTATAATTCACCCCTCCACTTT.

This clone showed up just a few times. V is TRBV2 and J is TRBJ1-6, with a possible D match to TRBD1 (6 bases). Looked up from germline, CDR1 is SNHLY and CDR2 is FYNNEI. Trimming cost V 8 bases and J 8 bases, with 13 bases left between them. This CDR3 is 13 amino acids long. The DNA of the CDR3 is TGTGCCAGCTCAAGGGGGACCTATTCACCCCTCCACTTT. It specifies CASSRGTYSPLHF.

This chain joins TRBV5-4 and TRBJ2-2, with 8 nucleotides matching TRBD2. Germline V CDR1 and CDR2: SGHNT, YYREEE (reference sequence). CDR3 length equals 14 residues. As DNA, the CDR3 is TGTGCAACGGGAGGGCAGGGTATCGCCGGGGAGCTGTTTTTT. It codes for CATGGQGIAGELFF.

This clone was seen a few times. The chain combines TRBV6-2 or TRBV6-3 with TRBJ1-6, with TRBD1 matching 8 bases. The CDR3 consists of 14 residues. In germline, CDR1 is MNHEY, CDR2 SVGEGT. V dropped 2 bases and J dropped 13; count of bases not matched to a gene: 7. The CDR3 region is CASSYPGQASPLHF. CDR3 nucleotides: TGTGCCAGCAGTTACCCGGGACAGGCCTCCCCCCTCCACTTT.

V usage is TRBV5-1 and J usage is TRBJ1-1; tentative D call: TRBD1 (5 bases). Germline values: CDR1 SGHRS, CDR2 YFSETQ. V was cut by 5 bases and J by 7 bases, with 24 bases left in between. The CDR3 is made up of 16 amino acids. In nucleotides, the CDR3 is TGCGCCAGCAGATCCCGTCAGGATCTGCAGGGTGGTGAAGCTTTCTTT. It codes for CASRSRQDLQGGEAFF.

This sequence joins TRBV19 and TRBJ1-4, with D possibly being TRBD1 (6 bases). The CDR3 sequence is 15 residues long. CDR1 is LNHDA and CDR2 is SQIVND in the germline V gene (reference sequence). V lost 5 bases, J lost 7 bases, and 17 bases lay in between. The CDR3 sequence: CASSHRESVSEKLFF. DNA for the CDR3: TGTGCCAGTAGTCACAGGGAATCGGTTAGTGAAAAACTGTTTTTT.

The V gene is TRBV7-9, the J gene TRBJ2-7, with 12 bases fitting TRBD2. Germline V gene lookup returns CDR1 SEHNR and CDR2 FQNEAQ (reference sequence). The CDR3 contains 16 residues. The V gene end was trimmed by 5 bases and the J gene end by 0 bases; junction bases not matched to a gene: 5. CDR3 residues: CASSQGLAGSSYEQYF. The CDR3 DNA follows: TGTGCCAGCAGCCAGGGACTAGCGGGCAGCTCCTACGAGCAGTACTTC.

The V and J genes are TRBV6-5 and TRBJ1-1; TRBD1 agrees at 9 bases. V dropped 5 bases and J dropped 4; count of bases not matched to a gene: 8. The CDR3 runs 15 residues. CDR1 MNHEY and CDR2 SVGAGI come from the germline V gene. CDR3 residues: CASSPGTGWTTEAFF. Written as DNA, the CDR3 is TGTGCCAGCAGTCCGGGGACAGGGTGGACCACTGAAGCTTTCTTT.

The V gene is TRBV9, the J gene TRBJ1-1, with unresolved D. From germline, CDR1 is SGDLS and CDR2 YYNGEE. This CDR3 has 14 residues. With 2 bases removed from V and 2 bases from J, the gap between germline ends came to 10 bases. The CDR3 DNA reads TGTGCCAGCAGCGTCTCAGGATTTAACACTGAAGCTTTCTTT. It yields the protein CASSVSGFNTEAFF.

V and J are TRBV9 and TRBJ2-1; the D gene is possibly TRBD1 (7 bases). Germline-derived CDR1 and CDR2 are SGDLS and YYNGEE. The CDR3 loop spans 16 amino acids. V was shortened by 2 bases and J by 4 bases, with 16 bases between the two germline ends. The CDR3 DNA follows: TGTGCCAGCAGCGTCCAGGGGGGCTATTTGTACAATGAGCAGTTCTTC. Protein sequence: CASSVQGGYLYNEQFF.

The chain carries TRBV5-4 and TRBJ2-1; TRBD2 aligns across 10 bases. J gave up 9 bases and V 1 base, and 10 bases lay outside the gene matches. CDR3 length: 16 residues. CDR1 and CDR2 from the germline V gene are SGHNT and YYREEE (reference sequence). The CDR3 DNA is TGTGCCAGCAGCTTGTACGTAACTAGCGGGGCTGGTGAGCAGTTCTTC. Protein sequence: CASSLYVTSGAGEQFF.

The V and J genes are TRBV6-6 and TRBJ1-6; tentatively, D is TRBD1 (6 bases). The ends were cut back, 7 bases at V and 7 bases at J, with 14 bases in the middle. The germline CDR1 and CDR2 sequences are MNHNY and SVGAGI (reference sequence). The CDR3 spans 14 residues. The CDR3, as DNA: TGTGCCAGCATGGGAGGGGGGGAAAATTCACCCCTCCACTTT. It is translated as CASMGGGENSPLHF.

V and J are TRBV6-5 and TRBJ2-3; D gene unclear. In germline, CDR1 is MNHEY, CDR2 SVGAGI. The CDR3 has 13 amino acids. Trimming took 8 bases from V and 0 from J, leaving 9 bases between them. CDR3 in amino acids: CASSLSSTDTQYF. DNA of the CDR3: TGTGCCAGCTCCCTTTCTAGCACAGATACGCAGTATTTT.

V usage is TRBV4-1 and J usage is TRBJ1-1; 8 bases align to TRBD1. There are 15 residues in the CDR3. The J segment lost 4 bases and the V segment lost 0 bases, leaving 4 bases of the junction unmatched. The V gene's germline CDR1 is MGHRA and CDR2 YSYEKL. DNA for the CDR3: TGCGCCAGCAGCCAAGATCAGGGGGCGCCCACTGAAGCTTTCTTT. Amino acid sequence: CASSQDQGAPTEAFF.

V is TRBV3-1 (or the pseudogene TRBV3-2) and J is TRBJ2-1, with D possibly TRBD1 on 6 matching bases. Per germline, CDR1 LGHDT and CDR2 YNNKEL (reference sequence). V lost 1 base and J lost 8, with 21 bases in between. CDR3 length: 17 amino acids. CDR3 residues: CASSQVRGSKVSHEQFF. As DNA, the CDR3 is TGTGCCAGCAGCCAAGTTAGGGGGAGTAAAGTGTCCCATGAGCAGTTCTTC.

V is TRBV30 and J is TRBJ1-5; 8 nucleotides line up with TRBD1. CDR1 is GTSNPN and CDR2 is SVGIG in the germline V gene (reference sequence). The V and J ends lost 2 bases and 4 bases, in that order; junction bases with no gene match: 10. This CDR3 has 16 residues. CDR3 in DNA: TGTGCCTGGAGTCGAATACTTGGACAGGGAAATCAGCCCCAGCATTTT. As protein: CAWSRILGQGNQPQHF.